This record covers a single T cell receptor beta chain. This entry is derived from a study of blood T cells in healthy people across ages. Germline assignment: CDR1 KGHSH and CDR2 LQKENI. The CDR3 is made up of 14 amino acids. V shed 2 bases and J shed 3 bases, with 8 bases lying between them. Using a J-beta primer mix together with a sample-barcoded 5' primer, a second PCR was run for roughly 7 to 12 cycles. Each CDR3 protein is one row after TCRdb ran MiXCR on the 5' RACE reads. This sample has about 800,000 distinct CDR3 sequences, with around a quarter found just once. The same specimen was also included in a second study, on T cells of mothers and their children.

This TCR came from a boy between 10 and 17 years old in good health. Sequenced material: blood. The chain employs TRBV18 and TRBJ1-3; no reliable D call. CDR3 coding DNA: TGTGCCAGCTCACCAGGGAGTCATGGAAACACCATATATTTT. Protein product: CASSPGSHGNTIYF.